The 4 T cell receptor beta chains presented below share a single source sample, sequenced in a study of T cells in Graves' hyperthyroidism and ophthalmopathy. Amplification of TCR beta CDR3 regions was performed using RNA transcripts as template. RT-PCR in the first round (using the HTBI primer set) targeted the TCR CDR3. TCRdb reprocessed the multiplex PCR reads with MiXCR, giving one entry per CDR3 protein. The sample carries roughly 800,000 distinct CDR3 sequences, 38% recorded once. Sequenced sample: blood. These receptors came from a man aged 18 to 30 with Graves' hyperthyroidism.

A word on this clonotype: A much bigger clone sits one base away, suggesting this may be a read error. The chain links TRBV7-2 to TRBJ1-1, with D perhaps matching TRBD1 (6 bases). This CDR3 has 14 amino acids. Looked up from germline, CDR1 is SGHTA and CDR2 is FQGNSA. DNA of the CDR3: TGTGCCAGCAGCTTAGGTGTGGGGGGCACTGAAGCTCTCTTT. Translation: CASSLGVGGTEALF.

This clonotype was detected only a few times. The chain uses TRBV15 and TRBJ2-2; TRBD1 or TRBD2 may be the D gene (5 bases each). The CDR3 runs to 16 residues. Per germline, CDR1 LNHNV and CDR2 YYDKDF (reference sequence). Between the trimmed V and J ends, which lost 1 base and 5 bases, there was a span of 14 bases. CDR3 in amino acids: CATSRAGTTGTGELFF. The CDR3 DNA reads TGTGCCACCAGCAGAGCCGGGACCACGGGGACCGGGGAGCTGTTTTTT.

The chain couples TRBV2 to TRBJ2-6, with D tentatively TRBD1 (6 bases). The CDR3 runs 16 residues. The V gene lost 5 bases and the J gene lost 1 base, with 12 bases spanning the gap. Per the germline V gene, CDR1 is SNHLY and CDR2 is FYNNEI. CDR3 sequence reads: CASSQDRLSGANVLTF. CDR3 DNA: TGTGCCAGCAGTCAAGACAGGCTTTCTGGGGCCAACGTCCTGACTTTC.

The chain carries TRBV29-1 and TRBJ1-1; the D gene is possibly TRBD1 (6 bases). CDR3 length equals 15 residues. Trimming removed 0 bases at V and 1 base at J, with 12 bases between. Germline V gene sequence: CDR1 SQVTM, CDR2 ANQGSEA. This CDR3 reads CSVEERGPANTEAFF. The CDR3 region has the DNA TGCAGCGTTGAAGAGCGGGGGCCGGCGAACACTGAAGCTTTCTTT.